The 14 T cell receptor beta chains presented below share a single source sample, sequenced in a study of blood T cells in healthy people across ages. PCR was performed a second time for 7 to 11 cycles using a sample-barcoded 5' primer and a J-beta primer mix. TCRdb reanalysed the 5' RACE reads using MiXCR and keeps one entry per CDR3 protein. The sample consists of over 950,000 distinct CDR3 sequences, roughly 47% of them appearing once. The material sequenced was blood. Receptors were obtained from a woman aged 60-75 years in good health.

The V call is TRBV7-9, the J call TRBJ2-6; no definite D call. Germline V lookup: CDR1 SEHNR, CDR2 FQNEAQ (reference sequence). The ends were cut back, 4 bases at V and 2 bases at J, with 12 bases in the middle. The length of the CDR3 is 16 residues. The CDR3 nucleotides are TGTGCCAGCAGCTCAACGACGGGTCCTGGGGCCAACGTCCTGACTTTC. Residues: CASSSTTGPGANVLTF.

The rearrangement joins TRBV2 to TRBJ2-5; 9 positions match TRBD1. Near its end, the DNA agrees better with TRBJ2-7, so the J call may be wrong. Germline V CDR1 and CDR2: SNHLY, FYNNEI. This CDR3 has 12 residues. This chain's CDR3 is CARGQGKCEQYF. CDR3 DNA sequence: TGTGCCAGGGGACAGGGAAAGTGCGAGCAGTACTTC.

V and J are TRBV18 and TRBJ1-1; the D is unclear. The CDR3 is made up of 14 amino acids. CDR1 KGHSH and CDR2 LQKENI come from the germline V gene. The V and J ends lost 6 bases and 1 base respectively, with 12 bases between them. In DNA form, the CDR3 reads TGTGCCAGCTCGCCCAACGCCAAGAACACTGAAGCTTTCTTT. Amino acid sequence: CASSPNAKNTEAFF.

J is TRBJ2-2 and V is TRBV2, with D perhaps TRBD1 (6 bases). The CDR3 length is 13 residues. The germline V gene has CDR1 SNHLY and CDR2 FYNNEI. Trimming took 7 bases from V and 5 from J, leaving 11 bases between them. The CDR3 DNA sequence: TGTGCCAGCAACAGGGAAAGGACCGGGGAGCTGTTTTTT. Its protein is CASNRERTGELFF.

The chain has TRBV5-4 and TRBJ2-6, with D perhaps TRBD2 (5 bases). The CDR3 contains 17 residues. V was pared by 0 bases and J by 2 bases, with 12 bases between. Germline CDR1 and CDR2: SGHNT and YYREEE (reference sequence). CDR3 protein: CASSLGPTGTGANVLTF. Written as DNA, the CDR3 is TGTGCCAGCAGCTTGGGACCCACCGGGACTGGGGCCAACGTCCTGACTTTC.

This clonotype was recorded a few times. The chain uses TRBV11-2 and TRBJ2-5, with 7 bases aligning to TRBD2. The CDR3 loop spans 15 amino acids. Germline CDR1 reads SGHAT; CDR2 reads FQNNGV. The J segment lost 0 bases and the V segment lost 5 bases, leaving 6 bases of the junction unmatched. CDR3 region: CASSQLLANQETQYF. Written as DNA, the CDR3 is TGTGCCAGCAGCCAACTACTAGCGAACCAAGAGACCCAGTACTTC. The full variable domain, completed using reference TRBV11-2 and TRBJ2-5, is EAGVAQSPRYKIIEKRQSVAFWCNPISGHATLYWYQQILGQGPKLLIQFQNNGVVDDSQLPKDRFSAERLKGVDSTLKIQPAKLEDSAVYLCASSQLLANQETQYFGPGTRLLVL.

The V call is TRBV4-1, the J call TRBJ2-1; 8 bases match TRBD1. The CDR3 consists of 18 residues. The ends lost 3 bases at V and 7 bases at J; junction bases unmatched: 17. In germline, CDR1 is MGHRA, CDR2 YSYEKL. CDR3 protein: CASSQSPEVQGAVNEQFF. The CDR3, as DNA: TGCGCCAGCAGCCAGAGCCCCGAGGTCCAGGGGGCGGTGAATGAGCAGTTCTTC.

The chain has TRBV25-1 and TRBJ2-7; D may match TRBD1 or TRBD2 (6 bases each). The CDR3 contains 14 residues. CDR1 MGHDK and CDR2 SYGVNS come from the germline V gene. The germline V and J ends were trimmed by 3 bases and 1 base, with 10 bases remaining between them. CDR3: CASSEGGLSYEQYF. The DNA for the CDR3 is TGTGCCAGCAGTGAGGGGGGCCTGTCCTACGAGCAGTACTTC.

The CDR3 DNA reads as TGTGCCAGCAGCTTTCGTGCCAATTCCCTCACAGATACGCAGTATTTT. Translating it yields CASSFRANSLTDTQYF. The rearrangement links TRBV5-6 to TRBJ2-3; D unresolved. V gave up 2 bases and J gave up 2 bases, with 15 bases separating them. CDR1 is SGHDT and CDR2 is YYEEEE in the germline V gene. The CDR3 runs to 16 residues.

The V and J genes are TRBV4-1 and TRBJ1-1; the D gene is possibly TRBD1 (6 bases). Between the trimmed V and J ends, which lost 2 bases and 1 base, there was a span of 11 bases. Germline V CDR1 and CDR2: MGHRA, YSYEKL. The CDR3 is 15 amino acids. The CDR3 nucleotides read TGCGCCAGCAGCCAAAACAGGGTGGGGAACACTGAAGCTTTCTTT. It encodes CASSQNRVGNTEAFF.

Remarks on this clonotype: At one end the junction does not follow the germline gene, possibly because of a read error. This chain connects TRBV7-9 to TRBJ2-3; no clear D gene. The CDR3 runs 12 residues. Germline lookup yields CDR1 SEHNR and CDR2 FQNEAQ (reference sequence). The CDR3 here is CASRLKGHTQYF. DNA for the CDR3: TGTGCCAGCCGCTTAAAGGGCCATACGCAGTATTTT.

The J gene is TRBJ1-2, the V gene TRBV29-1; D unresolved. The V end was cut by 3 bases, the J end by 4 bases, with 21 bases between. The CDR3 is 16 residues long. Germline V gene sequence: CDR1 SQVTM, CDR2 ANQGSEA. CDR3 residues: CSVDKRGGGPGYGYTF. CDR3 nucleotide sequence: TGCAGCGTTGACAAGCGCGGCGGAGGCCCTGGCTATGGCTACACCTTC.

V and J are TRBV28 and TRBJ2-7; 8 nucleotides agree with TRBD1. V shed 6 bases, J shed 5 bases, and the junction held 12 bases outside the gene matches. CDR1 is MDHEN and CDR2 is SYDVKM in the germline V gene. The CDR3 loop spans 15 amino acids. The CDR3 here is CASSRAGTGDNEQYF. In DNA, the CDR3 is TGTGCCAGCAGCCGCGCTGGGACAGGTGATAACGAGCAGTACTTC.

In this sample, this clonotype turned up a few times. The V call is TRBV21-1, the J call TRBJ2-4; the table's D gene call, TRBD1, was not cross checked with the DNA. TRBV21-1 is tagged as a pseudogene. This CDR3 comprises 18 residues. This chain's CDR3 is CASSKRRSRTSAKNIQYF. DNA of the CDR3: TGTGCCAGCAGCAAAAGGCGGTCCCGGACATCAGCCAAAAACATTCAGTACTTC.